This passage covers 21 T cell receptor beta chains from one sample sequenced in a study of blood T cell repertoires in COVID-19. Assay used: immunoSEQ multiplex PCR; TCRdb lists only in-frame clones, some missing. The profile shows about 190,000 clones, around 90% of them singletons. The sample consisted of peripheral blood. Receptors originate from a man aged 35 to 55 with acute or convalescent COVID-19.

This clone has only one observation. The chain is built from TRBV28 and TRBJ1-2; D ambiguous. The germline gives CDR1 MDHEN, CDR2 SYDVKM. V was cut by 5 bases and J by 5 bases, with 15 bases left in between. This CDR3 has 14 amino acids. CDR3 region: CASSPLRSGYGYTF. For the CDR3, the DNA is TGTGCCAGCAGTCCTTTGCGATCGGGGTATGGCTACACCTTC.

The chain couples TRBV4-1 to TRBJ2-2; 8 bases map to TRBD2. The CDR3 is 17 amino acids. The germline CDR1 and CDR2 sequences are MGHRA and YSYEKL. V dropped 0 bases and J dropped 0; count of bases not matched to a gene: 3. The CDR3 region has the DNA TGCGCCAGCAGCCAAGATGACGGGGGGGCGAACACCGGGGAGCTGTTTTTT. Its translation is CASSQDDGGANTGELFF.

The chain employs TRBV15 and TRBJ2-3, with a weak D call TRBD1 (7 bases). The CDR3 is made up of 20 amino acids. V lost 0 bases to trimming and J lost 4 bases, with 26 bases between them. Germline V gene data show CDR1 as LNHNV and CDR2 as YYDKDF (reference sequence). This chain's CDR3 is CATSRDRRRDSLTDPDTQYF. The CDR3 DNA reads TGTGCCACCAGCAGAGATCGTAGGAGGGACAGCCTTACCGATCCAGATACGCAGTATTTT.

The chain joins TRBV28 to TRBJ1-1; 7 nucleotides line up with TRBD1. Germline CDR1 is MDHEN and CDR2 is SYDVKM. The V gene end was trimmed by 5 bases and the J gene end by 13 bases; junction bases not matched to a gene: 19. The CDR3 runs 15 residues. CDR3 in DNA: TGTGCCAGCAGTACACGACAGGGACTGAAGCTGAAGGATTTCTTT. Its protein is CASSTRQGLKLKDFF.

The chain carries TRBV6-6 and TRBJ2-5, with 16 bases fitting TRBD2. Trimming took 5 bases from V and 4 from J; bases not matched to a gene: 7. The CDR3 has 17 amino acids. Germline lookup yields CDR1 MNHNY and CDR2 SVGAGI (reference sequence). CDR3 residues: CASSPGTSGGAIETQYF. The CDR3 DNA reads TGTGCCAGCAGTCCTGGGACTAGCGGGGGGGCAATAGAGACCCAGTACTTC.

The genes are TRBV10-1 and TRBJ2-5, with 9 positions matching TRBD2. The CDR3 runs to 14 residues. J lost 4 bases, V lost 7 bases, and 7 bases had no gene match. CDR1 and CDR2 (germline): WNHNN, SYGVQD (reference sequence). As DNA, the CDR3 is TGCGCCAGCAATGCGGGGGGGCTCGGAGAGACCCAGTACTTC. Its protein is CASNAGGLGETQYF.

This chain connects TRBV15 to TRBJ1-6, with TRBD1 matching over 8 bases. CDR3 length: 16 amino acids. The ends lost 1 base at V and 6 bases at J; junction bases unmatched: 5. Germline CDR1 and CDR2: LNHNV and YYDKDF (reference sequence). Here the CDR3 reads CATSRGRQGSNSPLHF. The CDR3 DNA follows: TGTGCCACCAGCAGAGGCCGACAGGGGTCTAATTCACCCCTCCACTTT.

This rearrangement joins TRBV19 to TRBJ1-1; the match to TRBD1 covers 8 bases. The CDR3 consists of 15 residues. CDR1 is LNHDA, CDR2 SQIVND, per germline (reference sequence). V dropped 1 base and J dropped 0; count of bases not matched to a gene: 1. The CDR3 nucleotides are TGTGCCAGTAGTATAGGGGGACAGGTGAACACTGAAGCTTTCTTT. Residues: CASSIGGQVNTEAFF. Full variable domain (rest looked up from reference TRBV19 and TRBJ1-1): DGGITQSPKYLFRKEGQNVTLSCEQNLNHDAMYWYRQDPGQGLRLIYYSQIVNDFQKGDIAEGYSVSREKKESFPLTVTSAQKNPTAFYLCASSIGGQVNTEAFFGQGTRLTVV.

The chain joins TRBV7-9 to TRBJ1-4; 8 positions agree with TRBD1. J gave up 0 bases and V 5 bases, and 11 bases lay outside the gene matches. The length of the CDR3 is 18 residues. The germline V gene encodes CDR1 SEHNR and CDR2 FQNEAQ (reference sequence). The DNA for the CDR3 is TGTGCCAGCAGCGAGAGGACAGGGCCACATGCAACTAATGAAAAACTGTTTTTT. Translation gives CASSERTGPHATNEKLFF.

The V call is TRBV3-1 (or the pseudogene TRBV3-2), the J call TRBJ2-3, with TRBD2 matching 8 bases. J gave up 0 bases and V 4 bases, and 6 bases lay outside the gene matches. Per the germline V gene, CDR1 is LGHDT and CDR2 is YNNKEL (reference sequence). The CDR3 runs 16 residues. This CDR3 reads CASSLFSGVSTDTQYF. The CDR3 bases are TGTGCCAGCAGCCTGTTTAGCGGGGTTAGCACAGATACGCAGTATTTT.

The chain has TRBV21-1 and TRBJ1-1. TRBV21-1 is a pseudogene locus. This CDR3 is built from 17 residues. The CDR3 coding sequence is TGTGCCAGCAGCAAGGGCGGCTTCAAAGAGGGGAACACTGAAGCTTTCTTT. Its protein is CASSKGGFKEGNTEAFF.

This chain connects TRBV5-3 to TRBJ1-6; D may be TRBD1 (6 bases). TRBV5-3 is sorted into the ORF group, with uncertain function. Deletions cut 9 bases from V and 8 bases from J, with 18 bases between. The CDR3 spans 14 residues. This CDR3 is CAILCRGRDSPLHF. The CDR3 DNA reads as TGTGCCATCCTCTGCAGGGGTCGGGATTCACCCCTCCACTTT.

The chain carries TRBV5-6 and TRBJ1-5; 11 bases are a match to TRBD1. The germline V gene has CDR1 SGHDT and CDR2 YYEEEE. The CDR3 is 17 amino acids. Germline trimming cut 4 bases from V and 0 bases from J; bases unmatched to any gene: 6. CDR3 in amino acids: CASSRGQGDYSNQPQHF. The CDR3 nucleotides read TGTGCCAGCAGCCGGGGACAGGGGGATTATAGCAATCAGCCCCAGCATTTT.

The J gene is TRBJ2-5, the V gene TRBV5-4; 8 nucleotides agree with TRBD2. Germline trimming cut 4 bases from V and 1 base from J; bases unmatched to any gene: 6. The germline V gene has CDR1 SGHNT and CDR2 YYREEE (reference sequence). This CDR3 is 15 amino acids long. CDR3 region: CASSIRTSTQETQYF. The CDR3 nucleotides read TGTGCCAGCAGCATCCGGACTAGCACCCAAGAGACCCAGTACTTC.

This clone has a single count. This rearrangement joins TRBV7-6 to TRBJ2-1; D remains unclear. V was cut by 5 bases and J by 5 bases, with 10 bases left in between. Germline CDR1 SGHVS, CDR2 FNYEAQ. This CDR3 is built from 13 residues. The CDR3 DNA reads TGTGCCAGCAGCAACAAACCCAACAATGAGCAGTTCTTC. Amino acid sequence: CASSNKPNNEQFF.

As to this clone: The junction and the germline gene differ at one end; a read error may be behind it. The rearrangement joins TRBV18 to TRBJ2-7; D unresolved. The length of the CDR3 is 17 residues. CDR1 is KGHSH, CDR2 LQKENI, per germline. CDR3: CASSPVISELVSHEQYF. The CDR3 bases are TGTGCCAGCTCACCAGTTATCTCAGAATTGGTCTCCCACGAGCAGTACTTC.

This clone appeared a single time. This chain uses TRBV6-5 with TRBJ2-2, with 9 nucleotides matching TRBD2. CDR1 is MNHEY and CDR2 is SVGAGI in the germline V gene. CDR3 length equals 14 residues. Trimming cost V 7 bases and J 4 bases; bases outside gene matches: 4. CDR3 bases: TGTGCCAGCAAGCGGGGGGCGAGCACCGGGGAGCTGTTTTTT. Translation gives CASKRGASTGELFF.

The chain is built from TRBV3-1 (or the pseudogene TRBV3-2) and TRBJ1-3, with D possibly being TRBD1 (5 bases). V was clipped by 4 bases and J by 8 bases, with 18 bases between them. CDR1 is LGHDT, CDR2 YNNKEL, per germline (reference sequence). The CDR3 spans 15 residues. The CDR3 loop reads CASSPWGQPGDTIYF. The CDR3 DNA reads as TGTGCCAGCAGCCCTTGGGGCCAGCCCGGAGACACCATATATTTT.

The chain employs TRBV2 and TRBJ2-2; a weak D match, TRBD1 (6 bases). Germline lookup yields CDR1 SNHLY and CDR2 FYNNEI. The CDR3 runs to 18 residues. V lost 8 bases, J lost 0 bases, and 22 bases lay in between. The CDR3 protein is CASLIQGPGATNTGELFF. The CDR3 DNA sequence: TGTGCCAGCCTGATTCAAGGGCCAGGGGCGACGAACACCGGGGAGCTGTTTTTT.

J is TRBJ1-4 and V is TRBV10-3; 9 nucleotides line up with TRBD1. The CDR3 length is 16 residues. Per germline, CDR1 ENHRY and CDR2 SYGVKD. The V segment lost 6 bases and the J segment 5 bases; nucleotides outside the gene matches: 10. The CDR3 sequence: CAISPTPGQGNEKLFF. The CDR3, as DNA: TGTGCCATCAGCCCAACGCCGGGACAGGGCAATGAAAAACTGTTTTTT.

V is TRBV7-6 and J is TRBJ2-1, with TRBD2 matching 8 bases. Germline CDR1 SGHVS, CDR2 FNYEAQ. The CDR3 is 16 residues long. The V and J ends lost 5 bases and 2 bases, in that order; junction bases with no gene match: 8. The DNA of the CDR3 is TGTGCCAGCAGCCTCCTCGGGGGGGTTACCTACAATGAGCAGTTCTTC. This sequence encodes CASSLLGGVTYNEQFF.